Presented here are 25 T cell receptor beta chains from one specimen sequenced in a study of cytomegalovirus exposure and HLA in healthy donors. A multiplex PCR was run with 60 Vbeta primers and 13 Jbeta primers. The protocol was immunoSEQ multiplex PCR, while the TCRdb copy is restricted to in-frame clones and leaves out a portion. The repertoire holds tens of thousands of clones, with just over 75% as singletons. The material sequenced was PBMCs. These TCRs come from a man aged 50-59 years in good health and CMV-seronegative.

This clone was seen only a few times. The chain has TRBV7-9 and TRBJ2-3; 14 nucleotides line up with TRBD2. The length of the CDR3 is 16 residues. CDR1 and CDR2 from the germline V gene are SEHNR and FQNEAQ (reference sequence). Trimming took 2 bases from V and 6 from J; bases not matched to a gene: 4. Here the CDR3 DNA reads TGTGCCAGCAGCTTATCGGGACTAGCGGGAGAGGATACGCAGTATTTT. It is translated as CASSLSGLAGEDTQYF.

V is TRBV7-8 and J is TRBJ2-7, with 9 bases that match TRBD1. From germline, CDR1 is SGHVS and CDR2 FQNEAQ. After removal of 5 bases from V and 4 bases from J, the junction contained 6 bases not matched to a gene. The CDR3 contains 14 residues. The chain's CDR3 is CASSVTGGRYEQYF. The CDR3 DNA reads as TGTGCCAGCAGCGTGACAGGGGGGCGGTACGAGCAGTACTTC.

The V and J genes are TRBV7-9 and TRBJ2-3; 9 bases are a match to TRBD1. This CDR3 contains 14 residues. CDR1 is SEHNR, CDR2 FQNEAQ, per germline (reference sequence). V lost 3 bases to trimming and J lost 6 bases; unmatched junction nucleotides: 4. The CDR3 nucleotides are TGTGCCAGCAGCTTCGACAGGGGGGTCGATACGCAGTATTTT. Translated: CASSFDRGVDTQYF.

This clone was seen more than once but under ten times. J is TRBJ1-2 and V is TRBV5-6; D not certain. This CDR3 comprises 13 residues. In germline, CDR1 is SGHDT, CDR2 YYEEEE. V lost 5 bases to trimming and J lost 2 bases, with 10 bases between them. DNA of the CDR3: TGTGCCAGCAGGTGGCAGTCCAACTATGGCTACACCTTC. This sequence encodes CASRWQSNYGYTF.

The CDR3 reads CASSQNTEAFF. The CDR3 nucleotides are TGTGCCAGCAGTCAGAACACTGAAGCTTTCTTT. The rearrangement uses TRBV25-1 and TRBJ1-1; D gene uncertain. The V gene lost 5 bases and the J gene lost 1 base, with 2 bases spanning the gap. There are 11 residues in the CDR3. Per the germline V gene, CDR1 is MGHDK and CDR2 is SYGVNS.

V usage is TRBV4-2 and J usage is TRBJ2-1; a possible D gene is TRBD2 (5 bases). In germline, CDR1 is LGHNA, CDR2 YNFKEQ. The V end was cut by 4 bases, the J end by 4 bases, with 17 bases between. The CDR3 sequence is 16 residues long. The CDR3 reads CASSLLSERLYNEQFF. The CDR3 DNA reads TGTGCCAGCAGCCTTCTTTCGGAGCGGTTATACAATGAGCAGTTCTTC.

The V call is TRBV7-9, the J call TRBJ2-7; D is perhaps TRBD1 (6 bases). This CDR3 spans 13 amino acids. Germline CDR1 reads SEHNR; CDR2 reads FQNEAQ (reference sequence). Between the trimmed V and J ends, which lost 5 bases and 5 bases, there was a span of 13 bases. The CDR3 loop reads CASSQQGSHEQYV. CDR3 DNA sequence: TGTGCCAGCAGCCAACAGGGATCCCACGAGCAGTACGTC.

The chain uses TRBV5-4 and TRBJ2-1, with D perhaps being TRBD1 or TRBD2 (7 bases each). The CDR3 runs 15 residues. V lost 4 bases to trimming and J lost 6 bases, with 17 bases between them. Germline CDR1 reads SGHNT; CDR2 reads YYREEE (reference sequence). The CDR3 is CASSLGGQGGNEQFF. The CDR3 DNA is TGTGCCAGCAGCCTGGGGGGGCAGGGGGGCAATGAGCAGTTCTTC.

The V call is TRBV11-2, the J call TRBJ2-5; the D is unclear. This CDR3 contains 13 residues. With 8 bases removed from V and 2 bases from J, the gap between germline ends came to 12 bases. The germline V gene encodes CDR1 SGHAT and CDR2 FQNNGV. CDR3 sequence reads: CASDRSLQETQYF. CDR3 sequence (DNA): TGTGCCAGCGATCGGTCATTACAAGAGACCCAGTACTTC.

The J gene is TRBJ2-3, the V gene TRBV18; 7 nucleotides agree with TRBD2. There are 15 residues in the CDR3. Germline CDR1 and CDR2: KGHSH and LQKENI. CDR3 protein: CATRRRERATDTQYF. The CDR3 DNA sequence: TGTGCTACAAGAAGGCGGGAGAGAGCCACAGATACGCAGTATTTT.

V and J are TRBV11-2 and TRBJ1-1; D is possibly TRBD1 (6 bases). V lost 3 bases and J lost 10, with 18 bases in between. In germline, CDR1 is SGHAT, CDR2 FQNNGV. CDR3 length: 14 amino acids. The CDR3 protein is CASSLDQGLRGAFF. DNA for the CDR3: TGTGCCAGCAGCTTGGACCAGGGGTTAAGGGGAGCTTTCTTT.

The CDR3 bases are TGTGCCAGCAGAATTACAGGCACCGGGGAGCTGTTTTTT. This gives the protein CASRITGTGELFF. The chain couples TRBV6-4 to TRBJ2-2, with a possible D match to TRBD1 (5 bases). The ends were cut back, 6 bases at V and 4 bases at J, with 9 bases in the middle. This CDR3 region has 13 residues. The germline V gene encodes CDR1 MRHNA and CDR2 SNTAGT.

V is TRBV5-6 and J is TRBJ2-3; 7 nucleotides match TRBD2. Germline lookup yields CDR1 SGHDT and CDR2 YYEEEE. V trimming: 0 bases; J trimming: 2 bases; junction bases outside the gene matches: 6. This CDR3 spans 16 amino acids. The CDR3 reads CASSLEIGGNTDTQYF. In nucleotides, the CDR3 is TGTGCCAGCAGCTTGGAGATCGGGGGGAACACAGATACGCAGTATTTT. Looking up the rest from reference TRBV5-6 and TRBJ2-3 gives the full variable domain: DAGVTQSPTHLIKTRGQQVTLRCSPKSGHDTVSWYQQALGQGPQFIFQYYEEEERQRGNFPDRFSGHQFPNYSSELNVNALLLGDSALYLCASSLEIGGNTDTQYFGPGTRLTVL.

The chain has TRBV5-1 and TRBJ2-7; 8 nucleotides align to TRBD1. In germline, CDR1 is SGHRS, CDR2 YFSETQ. V lost 0 bases, J lost 5 bases, and 7 bases stayed unmatched. The CDR3 is 15 residues long. The CDR3 nucleotides are TGCGCCAGCAGCTTGGTGTGGACAGGGTTCAACGAGCAGTACTTC. Translated, it gives CASSLVWTGFNEQYF.

This chain uses TRBV20-1 with TRBJ1-2; TRBD1 might be the D (5 bases). The germline V gene encodes CDR1 DFQATT and CDR2 SNEGSKA (reference sequence). V lost 8 bases to trimming and J lost 7 bases, with 14 bases between them. The CDR3 is made up of 11 amino acids. The CDR3 spells CSPQEQGGYTF. The CDR3 DNA reads TGCAGTCCTCAGGAGCAGGGTGGCTACACCTTC.

V gene TRBV9 combines with J gene TRBJ1-1; a weak D match, TRBD1 (5 bases). Looked up from germline, CDR1 is SGDLS and CDR2 is YYNGEE. Trimming shortened V by 0 bases and J by 3 bases, and 9 bases separated the two germline ends. CDR3 length equals 14 residues. CDR3 sequence reads: CASSVAFRDTEAFF. The CDR3 nucleotides read TGTGCCAGCAGCGTAGCTTTCAGGGACACTGAAGCTTTCTTT.

The CDR3 region has the DNA TGCGCCAGCGGCCAAGGCGCAGAGGTCACAGATACGCAGTATTTT. Protein sequence: CASGQGAEVTDTQYF. The chain carries TRBV5-1 and TRBJ2-3; no definite D call. V was shortened by 7 bases and J by 2 bases, with 17 bases between the two germline ends. Germline V CDR1 and CDR2: SGHRS, YFSETQ. This CDR3 has 15 amino acids.

This clone was detected only a few times. The chain uses TRBV2 and TRBJ1-1; D is unclear. With 4 bases removed from V and 5 bases from J, the gap between germline ends came to 14 bases. CDR1 and CDR2 (germline): SNHLY, FYNNEI. This CDR3 contains 14 residues. The CDR3: CASSVTESETEAFF. The CDR3, as DNA: TGTGCCAGCAGTGTTACGGAGTCAGAAACTGAAGCTTTCTTT.

The chain combines TRBV27 with TRBJ2-2; D is unclear. CDR3 length: 12 residues. The V gene lost 4 bases and the J gene lost 3 bases, with 3 bases spanning the gap. The germline gives CDR1 MNHEY, CDR2 SMNVEV (reference sequence). The CDR3 loop is CASSSYTGELFF. Here the CDR3 DNA reads TGTGCCAGCAGTTCATACACCGGGGAGCTGTTTTTT.

The chain is built from TRBV11-3 and TRBJ2-5, with D unclear. Germline V CDR1 and CDR2: SGHNT, YENEEA. Trimming cost V 3 bases and J 5 bases, with 10 bases left between them. This CDR3 is 13 amino acids long. CDR3 residues: CASSLSRMETQYF. In DNA form, the CDR3 reads TGTGCCAGCAGCTTGTCTCGTATGGAGACCCAGTACTTC.

V usage is TRBV18 and J usage is TRBJ2-6; 12 positions match TRBD2. Germline CDR1 KGHSH, CDR2 LQKENI. This CDR3 comprises 20 residues. V trimming: 0 bases; J trimming: 0 bases; junction bases outside the gene matches: 6. Here the CDR3 reads CASSPPNSLAGGSGANVLTF. CDR3 DNA: TGTGCCAGCTCACCACCTAATTCACTAGCGGGAGGCTCTGGGGCCAACGTCCTGACTTTC.

J is TRBJ2-3 and V is TRBV30; D may be TRBD2 (5 bases). Germline V gene data show CDR1 as GTSNPN and CDR2 as SVGIG (reference sequence). The CDR3 extends over 14 amino acids. Trimming stripped 2 bases from V and 3 bases from J, with 12 bases between. CDR3 DNA: TGTGCCTGGAGTCTCGGAGGTAGAACAGATACGCAGTATTTT. The encoded protein is CAWSLGGRTDTQYF.

V and J are TRBV18 and TRBJ1-5; D is possibly TRBD1 (6 bases). V was clipped by 3 bases and J by 4 bases, with 19 bases between them. The CDR3 is 17 amino acids. The germline CDR1 and CDR2 sequences are KGHSH and LQKENI. CDR3 sequence: CASSPFEPGVGNQPQHF. CDR3 DNA sequence: TGTGCCAGCTCACCCTTCGAACCAGGGGTTGGGAATCAGCCCCAGCATTTT.

The chain links TRBV23-1 to TRBJ1-6, with D possibly TRBD1 on 5 matching bases. TRBV23-1 is sorted into the ORF group, with uncertain function. The CDR3 has 16 residues. V gave up 6 bases and J gave up 6 bases, with 18 bases separating them. CDR3 protein: CASRAQGNQGNSPLHF. Here the CDR3 DNA reads TGCGCCAGCAGGGCGCAGGGAAATCAGGGTAATTCACCCCTCCACTTT.

The chain joins TRBV12-5 to TRBJ2-3; 9 bases align to TRBD1. V gave up 6 bases and J gave up 2 bases; unmatched junction bases: 6. The CDR3 totals 15 residues. Looked up from germline, CDR1 is LGHNT and CDR2 is FRNRAP. The CDR3 protein is CASGDGTGFTDTQYF. As DNA, the CDR3 is TGTGCTAGTGGAGACGGGACAGGGTTCACAGATACGCAGTATTTT.